This TCR beta chain was captured in a study of OX40 agonist ivuxolimab in advanced cancers. Study information: Patients in dose escalation had liver, melanoma, kidney or head and neck cancers.

The CDR3 has 17 residues. The germline V gene encodes CDR1 SGHNT and CDR2 YENEEA. Germline trimming cut 5 bases from V and 2 bases from J; bases unmatched to any gene: 11. Assay used: immunoSEQ multiplex PCR; TCRdb lists only in-frame clones, some missing. The table includes about 79,000 clones, approximately 88% detected once. The chain is built from TRBV11-3 and TRBJ2-3; 9 bases fit TRBD2. Sequences were derived from CD4+ or CD8+ T cells sorted from blood, sampled in a trial of the OX40 agonist ivuxolimab. This receptor was taken from an adult with an advanced solid tumor such as melanoma, head and neck, liver or kidney cancer. The CDR3 DNA is TGTGCCAGCAGCCCCGCGATTGCGGGAGGGAACACAGATACGCAGTATTTT. Its translation: CASSPAIAGGNTDTQYF.